These 22 T cell receptor beta chains were sequenced from one sample in a study of blood T cell repertoires in COVID-19. Clones were sequenced by immunoSEQ multiplex PCR, and TCRdb holds only the in-frame ones, with some missing. The sample has about 260,000 clones; around 84% are singletons. The sequencing sample was made of peripheral blood. The source of these receptors is a woman aged 55 to 70 with COVID-19, enrolled during active disease.

This chain joins TRBV19 and TRBJ2-7; 8 bases are shared with TRBD2. Germline-derived CDR1 and CDR2 are LNHDA and SQIVND (reference sequence). The CDR3 covers 15 residues. V lost 3 bases to trimming and J lost 2 bases; unmatched junction nucleotides: 6. The DNA for the CDR3 is TGTGCCAGTAGTATCCGGGGGGGCCAACCCTACGAGCAGTACTTC. This sequence encodes CASSIRGGQPYEQYF.

The chain recombines TRBV18 with TRBJ1-5; the match to TRBD1 covers 7 bases. The CDR3 runs 15 residues. The ends lost 4 bases at V and 3 bases at J; junction bases unmatched: 6. Germline lookup yields CDR1 KGHSH and CDR2 LQKENI. The CDR3 bases are TGTGCCAGCTCACTGCAGGGACAGCCCAATCAGCCCCAGCATTTT. It is translated as CASSLQGQPNQPQHF.

This rearrangement joins TRBV7-2 to TRBJ1-5; tentative D call: TRBD1 (5 bases). Germline lookup yields CDR1 SGHTA and CDR2 FQGNSA. This CDR3 has 14 residues. The V end was cut by 4 bases, the J end by 5 bases, with 12 bases between. This CDR3 is CASSYDGQYQPQHF. For the CDR3, the DNA is TGTGCCAGCAGCTACGATGGACAATATCAGCCCCAGCATTTT.

Details on this clone: Different DNA sequences within this sample yield the same CDR3. This chain uses TRBV9 with TRBJ2-3, with TRBD2 matching over 8 bases. The CDR3 consists of 15 residues. The trim removed 3 bases at V and 0 bases at J, leaving 3 bases unmatched. CDR1 and CDR2 (germline): SGDLS, YYNGEE. CDR3 in amino acids: CASSALAGSTDTQYF. The DNA of the CDR3 is TGTGCCAGCAGCGCGCTAGCGGGTAGCACAGATACGCAGTATTTT.

V gene TRBV29-1 combines with J gene TRBJ2-1, with D perhaps TRBD2 (6 bases). Germline CDR1 is SQVTM and CDR2 is ANQGSEA. The CDR3 extends over 11 amino acids. V lost 4 bases, J lost 8 bases, and 9 bases lay in between. CDR3 nucleotides: TGCAGCGTTGGCCGGGACTATGAGCAGTTCTTC. This sequence encodes CSVGRDYEQFF.

This chain connects TRBV7-8 to TRBJ2-7; the match to TRBD2 covers 9 bases. Germline loops: CDR1 SGHVS, CDR2 FQNEAQ. The CDR3 has 16 amino acids. With V trimmed by 1 base and J by 4 bases, 8 bases remained unmatched. The chain's CDR3 is CASSLESPREGYEQYF. The CDR3 nucleotides are TGTGCCAGCAGCTTAGAGTCGCCGCGGGAGGGTTACGAGCAGTACTTC.

The chain uses TRBV9 and TRBJ2-3; 10 positions agree with TRBD2. Looked up from germline, CDR1 is SGDLS and CDR2 is YYNGEE. V trimming: 4 bases; J trimming: 6 bases; junction bases outside the gene matches: 14. The CDR3 spans 17 residues. CDR3 nucleotide sequence: TGTGCCAGCAGCACCTCGAGTGGCAGCGGGAGGGCCGATACGCAGTATTTT. The encoded protein is CASSTSSGSGRADTQYF.

The CDR3 nucleotides are TGCGCCAGCAGCTCGGGAGGGACGGTGAATCAGCCCCAGCATTTT. This translates into CASSSGGTVNQPQHF. V is TRBV5-1 and J is TRBJ1-5; D is perhaps TRBD1 (5 bases). V lost 3 bases to trimming and J lost 4 bases, with 14 bases between them. The CDR3 is 15 residues long. From germline, CDR1 is SGHRS and CDR2 YFSETQ.

The chain employs TRBV5-1 and TRBJ1-3, with D perhaps TRBD1 (5 bases). Deletions cut 0 bases from V and 6 bases from J, with 13 bases between. Germline V gene lookup returns CDR1 SGHRS and CDR2 YFSETQ. CDR3 length: 15 residues. Written as DNA, the CDR3 is TGCGCCAGCAGCTTGGATGGGGCCGGCCTAAACACCATATATTTT. This sequence encodes CASSLDGAGLNTIYF. Filled out from reference TRBV5-1 and TRBJ1-3, the complete variable domain reads KAGVTQTPRYLIKTRGQQVTLSCSPISGHRSVSWYQQTPGQGLQFLFEYFSETQRNKGNFPGRFSGRQFSNSRSEMNVSTLELGDSALYLCASSLDGAGLNTIYFGEGSWLTVV.

This chain links TRBV30 with TRBJ1-5; D perhaps matches TRBD1 (5 bases). V shed 5 bases and J shed 5 bases, with 13 bases lying between them. There are 13 residues in the CDR3. Germline V lookup: CDR1 GTSNPN, CDR2 SVGIG (reference sequence). CDR3 coding DNA: TGTGCCTGGCGTGACAGCCTCCATCAGCCCCAGCATTTT. Protein: CAWRDSLHQPQHF. The full variable domain, rest sourced from reference TRBV30 and TRBJ1-5, is SQTIHQWPATLVQPVGSPLSLECTVEGTSNPNLYWYRQAAGRGLQLLFYSVGIGQISSEVPQNLSASRPQDRQFILSSKKLLLSDSGFYLCAWRDSLHQPQHFGDGTRLSIL.

The chain carries TRBV11-2 and TRBJ2-1; D gene unclear. This CDR3 spans 15 amino acids. V lost 8 bases, J lost 0 bases, and 14 bases lay in between. Germline lookup yields CDR1 SGHAT and CDR2 FQNNGV. CDR3 nucleotides: TGTGCCAGCTCCCCGGGTACCCCCTCCTACAATGAGCAGTTCTTC. Its protein product is CASSPGTPSYNEQFF.

This chain uses TRBV11-3 with TRBJ2-7, with D unresolved. Germline V gene data show CDR1 as SGHNT and CDR2 as YENEEA. V was pared by 5 bases and J by 3 bases, with 11 bases between. The CDR3 has 13 residues. CDR3 nucleotide sequence: TGTGCCAGCAGCCGCCGTGGAGACTACGAGCAGTACTTC. It yields the protein CASSRRGDYEQYF.

The chain joins TRBV5-5 to TRBJ2-2; no clear D. V lost 0 bases, J lost 4 bases, and 7 bases lay in between. The CDR3 totals 14 residues. CDR1 and CDR2 from the germline V gene are SGHKS and YYEKEE (reference sequence). The CDR3 sequence: CASSLVQPTGELFF. The CDR3 DNA follows: TGTGCCAGCAGCTTGGTACAGCCCACCGGGGAGCTGTTTTTT.

In its sample, this clone was seen once. The V gene is TRBV10-3, the J gene TRBJ1-5; D gene ambiguous. V was cut by 3 bases and J by 10 bases, with 7 bases left in between. The length of the CDR3 is 11 residues. Germline V gene sequence: CDR1 ENHRY, CDR2 SYGVKD. CDR3 nucleotide sequence: TGTGCCATCAGTGACGGTTTTCCCCAGCATTTT. Encoded protein: CAISDGFPQHF.

In this sample, this clone turned up a few times. CDR3 nucleotide sequence: TGCAGCGGGAAGAGCGGCAATCAGCCCCAGCATTTT. Amino acid sequence: CSGKSGNQPQHF. This chain joins TRBV29-1 and TRBJ1-5; D remains ambiguous. From germline, CDR1 is SQVTM and CDR2 ANQGSEA. V lost 7 bases and J lost 2, with 9 bases in between. This CDR3 has 12 amino acids.

This clone was detected only once. The rearrangement uses TRBV24-1 and TRBJ2-7, with 9 bases that match TRBD1. The CDR3 length is 16 residues. CDR1 is KGHDR and CDR2 is SFDVKD in the germline V gene. V was pared by 3 bases and J by 2 bases, with 7 bases of the junction left unmatched. CDR3 protein: CATSDHPGQGTYEQYF. DNA for the CDR3: TGTGCCACCAGTGATCATCCGGGACAGGGTACCTACGAGCAGTACTTC.

The chain couples TRBV2 to TRBJ2-1; possibly TRBD2 for D (5 bases). Germline V CDR1 and CDR2: SNHLY, FYNNEI. This CDR3 is built from 13 residues. Trimming shortened V by 11 bases and J by 10 bases, and 21 bases separated the two germline ends. The CDR3 is CAASREVRQEQFF. CDR3 nucleotide sequence: TGTGCCGCCAGCCGGGAAGTTCGGCAGGAGCAGTTCTTC.

The chain joins TRBV5-1 to TRBJ1-1; TRBD1 aligns across 9 bases. In germline, CDR1 is SGHRS, CDR2 YFSETQ. The CDR3 spans 16 residues. With 6 bases clipped from V and 5 bases from J, the junction kept 14 bases outside the gene matches. The DNA for the CDR3 is TGCGCCAGCAAGTCCCTAAGGGGGACAGGGTGGACTGAAGCTTTCTTT. It yields the protein CASKSLRGTGWTEAFF.

This chain uses TRBV6-5 with TRBJ2-7; 7 bases agree with TRBD1. The CDR3 covers 14 residues. J was trimmed by 2 bases and V by 6 bases; bases with no gene match: 7. CDR1 is MNHEY, CDR2 SVGAGI, per germline. The CDR3 region is CASSSGGRAYEQYF. DNA of the CDR3: TGTGCCAGCAGCTCAGGGGGTAGGGCCTACGAGCAGTACTTC.

This chain connects TRBV4-2 to TRBJ1-3, with a tentative D call TRBD1 (5 bases). The ends were cut back, 0 bases at V and 7 bases at J, with 10 bases in the middle. CDR1 and CDR2 from the germline V gene are LGHNA and YNFKEQ. The CDR3 runs to 14 residues. The CDR3 DNA is TGTGCCAGCAGCCAAGAGGGGGGTGGTAACACCATATATTTT. Translated, it gives CASSQEGGGNTIYF.

The rearrangement links TRBV24-1 to TRBJ2-7, with 8 bases matching TRBD1. Trimming at V came to 5 bases and at J to 6 bases, leaving 14 bases not matched to a gene. The CDR3 spans 16 residues. The germline V gene encodes CDR1 KGHDR and CDR2 SFDVKD. The CDR3 nucleotides are TGTGCCACCAGTGCCCCCGGGACAGGCCGGGTAGCCGAGCAGTACTTC. This gives the protein CATSAPGTGRVAEQYF.

J is TRBJ1-3 and V is TRBV7-2; 8 bases match TRBD1. The CDR3 loop spans 17 amino acids. Looked up from germline, CDR1 is SGHTA and CDR2 is FQGNSA. Trimming took 2 bases from V and 0 from J; bases not matched to a gene: 6. As DNA, the CDR3 is TGTGCCAGCAGCTTAACAGGGGGTGAGGGCTCTGGAAACACCATATATTTT. Encoded protein: CASSLTGGEGSGNTIYF. The full variable domain, rest sourced from reference TRBV7-2 and TRBJ1-3, is GAGVSQSPSNKVTEKGKDVELRCDPISGHTALYWYRQSLGQGLEFLIYFQGNSAPDKSGLPSDRFSAERTGGSVSTLTIQRTQQEDSAVYLCASSLTGGEGSGNTIYFGEGSWLTVV.